One and the same sample provided the 7 T cell receptor beta chains below, sequenced in a study of blood T cells in healthy people across ages. Primed by a sample-barcoded 5' primer and a J-beta primer mix, a second PCR proceeded for about 7 to 12 cycles. TCRdb analysed the 5' RACE reads with MiXCR anew, one entry per CDR3 protein. The sample shows more than 600,000 distinct CDR3 sequences, roughly 25% of them seen only once. These same data were also listed under a study on T cells of mothers and their children.

Sequencing used blood. The source of these receptors is a boy between 10 and 17 years old in good health.

The chain has TRBV4-2 and TRBJ1-4; unclear D gene. Trimming cost V 0 bases and J 6 bases, with 14 bases left between them. The CDR3 is 16 residues long. The V gene's germline CDR1 is LGHNA and CDR2 YNFKEQ. CDR3 in amino acids: CASSQDDAGDHEKLFF. In DNA form, the CDR3 reads TGTGCCAGCAGCCAAGACGACGCGGGAGATCATGAAAAACTGTTTTTT.

This clonotype was counted only a few times. CDR3 amino acids: CASSPPGMVELFF. The CDR3 DNA sequence: TGTGCCAGCAGTCCACCCGGAATGGTGGAACTGTTTTTT. V usage is TRBV25-1 and J usage is TRBJ1-4, with D unresolved. CDR1 is MGHDK and CDR2 is SYGVNS in the germline V gene. Deletions cut 5 bases from V and 12 bases from J, with 16 bases between. CDR3 length equals 13 residues. Full variable domain (rest looked up from reference TRBV25-1 and TRBJ1-4): EADIYQTPRYLVIGTGKKITLECSQTMGHDKMYWYQQDPGMELHLIHYSYGVNSTEKGDLSSESTVSRIRTEHFPLTLESARPSHTSQYLCASSPPGMVELFFGSGTQLSVL.

This rearrangement joins TRBV9 to TRBJ1-1; tentatively, D is TRBD1 (5 bases). CDR3 size: 13 residues. The V end lost 0 bases, the J end lost 6 bases, and 9 bases lay between the germline ends. The germline V gene has CDR1 SGDLS and CDR2 YYNGEE. In nucleotides, the CDR3 is TGTGCCAGCAGCGTAGTTACAGGTTCTGAAGCTTTCTTT. Amino acid sequence: CASSVVTGSEAFF.

The genes are TRBV7-9 and TRBJ2-4; TRBD2 matches at 10 bases. J was trimmed by 2 bases and V by 4 bases; bases with no gene match: 2. Germline V gene data show CDR1 as SEHNR and CDR2 as FQNEAQ (reference sequence). The CDR3 loop spans 15 amino acids. CDR3 coding DNA: TGTGCCAGCAGCTCTAGCGGGGGATCCAAAAACATTCAGTACTTC. This gives the protein CASSSSGGSKNIQYF.

This clonotype came up a few times. V and J are TRBV7-9 and TRBJ2-2, with D possibly TRBD2 on 6 matching bases. Germline V gene lookup returns CDR1 SEHNR and CDR2 FQNEAQ (reference sequence). CDR3 length equals 15 residues. Trimming took off 3 bases at V and 6 bases at J, with 14 bases between the two ends. As DNA, the CDR3 is TGTGCCAGCAGCTTGGAGGGAGCGGGTGCCGGGGAGCTGTTTTTT. This codes for CASSLEGAGAGELFF.

The chain couples TRBV29-1 to TRBJ2-1, with TRBD1 matching 10 bases. V lost 6 bases, J lost 6 bases, and 14 bases stayed unmatched. The CDR3 sequence is 16 residues long. Germline V gene data show CDR1 as SQVTM and CDR2 as ANQGSEA. For the CDR3, the DNA is TGCAGCGTCCAGACAGGGGGCACTAATTATTCCAATGAGCAGTTCTTC. Encoded protein: CSVQTGGTNYSNEQFF.

The chain combines TRBV7-2 with TRBJ2-3; 12 bases match TRBD2. Trimming cost V 3 bases and J 4 bases; bases outside gene matches: 8. The V gene's germline CDR1 is SGHTA and CDR2 FQGNSA. The CDR3 extends over 17 amino acids. CDR3 loop: CASSFGSSGGAPDTQYF. The CDR3 bases are TGTGCCAGCAGCTTCGGTTCTAGCGGGGGGGCTCCAGATACGCAGTATTTT.